Listed here is a single T cell receptor (beta chain). The sample is drawn from a study of cytomegalovirus exposure and HLA in healthy donors. V was trimmed by 3 bases and J by 3 bases, leaving 14 bases between them. This CDR3 region has 15 residues. Germline lookup yields CDR1 KGHSH and CDR2 LQKENI. Primers: 60 Vbeta forward and 13 Jbeta reverse. Sequencing was performed with immunoSEQ multiplex PCR; in TCRdb, only in-frame clones are kept and a portion is missing. The repertoire holds approximately 100,000 clones, with more than 60% as singletons. The sequence derives from a man aged 55 to 70 in good health and CMV-seronegative. V and J are TRBV18 and TRBJ1-1; D unclear. The specimen was PBMCs. In nucleotides, the CDR3 is TGTGCCAGCTCACCTTTGGGTCCCAGCGACACTGAAGCTTTCTTT. The encoded protein is CASSPLGPSDTEAFF.